The clone carrying this T cell receptor beta chain showed up just a few times. The sample originates from a study of response to subunit inactivated influenza vaccine. MiXCR was run by TCRdb on the RT-PCR reads, yielding one entry per CDR3 protein. The data contain 650,000 to 700,000 distinct CDR3 sequences, approximately 15% of them singletons. This CDR3 spans 15 amino acids. V lost 4 bases to trimming and J lost 2 bases; unmatched junction nucleotides: 7. CDR1 is DFQATT, CDR2 SNEGSKA, per germline (reference sequence). The sequence derives from a man aged 50-59 years who received an inactivated influenza vaccine. The chain carries TRBV20-1 and TRBJ2-3; 9 nucleotides line up with TRBD2. Sequences were derived from PBMCs from blood, sampled 11 to 12 days after vaccination. Here the CDR3 DNA reads TGCAGTGCTACCGCCGGGACTAGCATCACAGATACGCAGTATTTT. Amino acid sequence: CSATAGTSITDTQYF.